Below, 22 T cell receptor beta chains from the same sample are listed, as sequenced in a study of cytomegalovirus exposure and HLA in healthy donors. The study ran its PCR with 60 Vbeta and 13 Jbeta primers. Profiled with immunoSEQ multiplex PCR; TCRdb holds only in-frame clones, not every one. The sample has 150,000 or so clones; roughly 80% are singletons. Material: PBMCs. Source of these receptors: a female donor in good health and CMV-seronegative.

The chain joins TRBV2 to TRBJ2-2, with D possibly TRBD2 on 6 matching bases. V lost 7 bases to trimming and J lost 0 bases, with 9 bases between them. The CDR3 runs 14 residues. Germline-derived CDR1 and CDR2 are SNHLY and FYNNEI. The CDR3 reads CASTRESNTGELFF. The CDR3 DNA follows: TGTGCCAGCACCCGGGAGTCGAACACCGGGGAGCTGTTTTTT.

V is TRBV25-1 and J is TRBJ1-4, with D possibly TRBD1 on 6 matching bases. Looked up from germline, CDR1 is MGHDK and CDR2 is SYGVNS. This CDR3 region has 14 residues. V shed 1 base and J shed 8 bases, with 11 bases lying between them. DNA of the CDR3: TGTGCCAGCAGTGAATGGCCAGGGGCCGAAAAACTGTTTTTT. Translating gives CASSEWPGAEKLFF.

The chain uses TRBV10-2 and TRBJ1-3; D is unclear. The germline gives CDR1 WSHSY, CDR2 SAAADI. Trimming cost V 2 bases and J 0 bases, with 2 bases left between them. The CDR3 is 13 residues long. The CDR3 spells CASSERSGNTIYF. The CDR3 region has the DNA TGCGCCAGCAGTGAGCGCTCTGGAAACACCATATATTTT.

Concerning this clone itself: A read error may account for a junction end that differs from germline. The rearrangement joins TRBV7-9 to TRBJ2-1, with 14 bases matching TRBD2. CDR1 is SEHNR and CDR2 is FQNEAQ in the germline V gene (reference sequence). This CDR3 is built from 19 residues. The CDR3 sequence is CSSSLVLTSGGGSYNEQFF. For the CDR3, the DNA is TGTTCCAGCAGCCTCGTCTTGACTAGCGGGGGGGGCTCCTACAATGAGCAGTTCTTC.

The chain links TRBV6-1 to TRBJ2-7; 7 nucleotides align to TRBD1. Per germline, CDR1 MNHNS and CDR2 SASEGT. There are 15 residues in the CDR3. The V segment lost 6 bases and the J segment 0 bases; nucleotides outside the gene matches: 8. The CDR3 here is CASRSTGLSSYEQYF. In DNA, the CDR3 is TGTGCCAGCAGGTCGACAGGGTTAAGCTCCTACGAGCAGTACTTC.

The chain carries TRBV4-1 and TRBJ1-3, with D perhaps matching TRBD1 (5 bases). The CDR3 has 15 amino acids. Looked up from germline, CDR1 is MGHRA and CDR2 is YSYEKL. V lost 5 bases and J lost 0, with 11 bases in between. CDR3 region: CASSEQDYSGNTIYF. The CDR3 bases are TGCGCCAGCAGCGAACAGGACTACTCTGGAAACACCATATATTTT.

This sequence joins TRBV14 and TRBJ2-5; perhaps TRBD1 as D (5 bases). Germline V gene sequence: CDR1 SGHDN, CDR2 FVKESK. The CDR3 spans 13 residues. The V gene lost 6 bases and the J gene lost 2 bases, with 10 bases spanning the gap. CDR3 in DNA: TGTGCCAGCAGGACCTCAGGGCAAGAGACCCAGTACTTC. This codes for CASRTSGQETQYF.

The chain has TRBV15 and TRBJ1-5; 8 bases are shared with TRBD1. The trim removed 5 bases at V and 1 base at J, leaving 10 bases unmatched. This CDR3 spans 17 amino acids. The germline gives CDR1 LNHNV, CDR2 YYDKDF (reference sequence). CDR3 residues: CATSDPDRVGSNQPQHF. CDR3 DNA sequence: TGTGCCACCAGCGACCCGGACAGGGTGGGAAGCAATCAGCCCCAGCATTTT.

This rearrangement joins TRBV11-1 to TRBJ1-3; D is unclear. The CDR3 spans 16 residues. Germline loops: CDR1 SGHAT, CDR2 FQDESV (reference sequence). V dropped 3 bases and J dropped 0 bases, with 12 bases sitting between them. As DNA, the CDR3 is TGTGCCAGCAGCTTGGGCAGCTACCGCTCTGGAAACACCATATATTTT. It is translated as CASSLGSYRSGNTIYF.

V is TRBV6-1 and J is TRBJ1-1; 11 bases are shared with TRBD1. The CDR3 sequence is 14 residues long. In germline, CDR1 is MNHNS, CDR2 SASEGT. V shed 6 bases and J 2 bases; nucleotides not matched to a gene: 2. The CDR3 loop is CASRGTGGNTEAFF. In DNA form, the CDR3 reads TGTGCCAGCAGAGGGACAGGGGGTAACACTGAAGCTTTCTTT.

This chain connects TRBV7-2 to TRBJ2-6; D not certain. Trimming cost V 5 bases and J 2 bases, with 10 bases left between them. Germline assignment: CDR1 SGHTA and CDR2 FQGNSA. The CDR3 length is 15 residues. CDR3 sequence: CASSRRGPGANVLTF. In nucleotides, the CDR3 is TGTGCCAGCAGCCGCCGCGGCCCTGGGGCCAACGTCCTGACTTTC.

J is TRBJ1-1 and V is TRBV7-8; TRBD1 is a possible D gene (6 bases). The CDR3 covers 14 residues. Trimming removed 1 base from V and 6 bases from J, with 12 bases in between. Germline loops: CDR1 SGHVS, CDR2 FQNEAQ. The CDR3 DNA reads TGTGCCAGCAGCTTAGGTGGGGGGGGGCCTGAAGCTTTCTTT. This gives the protein CASSLGGGGPEAFF.

This chain joins TRBV27 and TRBJ1-1; 9 nucleotides align to TRBD1. Trimming took 0 bases from V and 9 from J; bases not matched to a gene: 14. This CDR3 is built from 17 residues. Germline V CDR1 and CDR2: MNHEY, SMNVEV (reference sequence). This CDR3 is CASSLSPGQGMRRKAFF. CDR3 sequence (DNA): TGTGCCAGCAGTTTATCTCCGGGACAGGGAATGAGGCGAAAAGCTTTCTTT.

The chain is built from TRBV9 and TRBJ2-7; D is perhaps TRBD2 (6 bases). The germline V gene has CDR1 SGDLS and CDR2 YYNGEE. Between the trimmed V and J ends, which lost 0 bases and 2 bases, there was a span of 9 bases. This CDR3 region has 14 residues. The DNA of the CDR3 is TGTGCCAGCAGCGTAGCCGGGAGTCCCTACGAGCAGTACTTC. Its translation: CASSVAGSPYEQYF.

The sample holds a few counts of this clone. This chain connects TRBV15 to TRBJ1-4; no reliable D call. The CDR3 is 13 amino acids. Germline values: CDR1 LNHNV, CDR2 YYDKDF (reference sequence). Trimming pared 3 bases from V and 8 bases from J, leaving 10 bases between. The CDR3 protein is CATSREIQEKLFF. DNA for the CDR3: TGTGCCACCAGCAGGGAGATTCAAGAAAAACTGTTTTTT.

This clone has only one observation. The chain uses TRBV10-3 and TRBJ2-1; possibly TRBD1 for D (7 bases). In germline, CDR1 is ENHRY, CDR2 SYGVKD. The CDR3 has 14 amino acids. Between the trimmed V and J ends, which lost 5 bases and 8 bases, there was a span of 16 bases. The CDR3, as DNA: TGTGCCATCAGTACAGGGGAGGCAGGGGATGAGCAGTTCTTC. It yields the protein CAISTGEAGDEQFF.

The V call is TRBV9, the J call TRBJ2-3; 11 bases line up with TRBD2. CDR1 and CDR2 from the germline V gene are SGDLS and YYNGEE. V shed 5 bases and J 2 bases; nucleotides not matched to a gene: 13. CDR3 length: 18 amino acids. CDR3 in amino acids: CASSAPPKGLADTDTQYF. The CDR3 nucleotides read TGTGCCAGCAGTGCCCCTCCCAAGGGACTAGCGGACACAGATACGCAGTATTTT.

The V gene is TRBV12-5, the J gene TRBJ1-2; the match to TRBD1 covers 7 bases. The CDR3 covers 21 residues. Germline loops: CDR1 LGHNT, CDR2 FRNRAP. The junction had 28 bases not matched to a gene; V was cut back by 5 bases and J by 4 bases. The CDR3 coding sequence is TGTGCTAGTGGTCCCGAACATAACCTAGGGGGCGCCAGAGTGGGGGCCTATGGCTACACCTTC. It yields the protein CASGPEHNLGGARVGAYGYTF.

The chain combines TRBV18 with TRBJ2-2; TRBD2 is a possible D gene (5 bases). The CDR3 runs 17 residues. V was clipped by 2 bases and J by 3 bases, with 16 bases between them. Looked up from germline, CDR1 is KGHSH and CDR2 is LQKENI. The CDR3, as DNA: TGTGCCAGCTCACCATACTCTAGAGGGAGAGACACCGGGGAGCTGTTTTTT. It specifies CASSPYSRGRDTGELFF.

The chain uses TRBV10-3 and TRBJ2-5; tentative D call: TRBD2 (6 bases). The CDR3 extends over 14 amino acids. The V gene lost 4 bases and the J gene lost 1 base, with 10 bases spanning the gap. Germline V gene data show CDR1 as ENHRY and CDR2 as SYGVKD. CDR3 protein: CAISAGEPQETQYF. In DNA, the CDR3 is TGTGCCATCAGTGCGGGGGAGCCCCAAGAGACCCAGTACTTC.

This clone appeared a single time. This chain joins TRBV7-8 and TRBJ2-2; possibly TRBD1 for D (6 bases). V was pared by 5 bases and J by 6 bases, with 13 bases between. This CDR3 has 14 amino acids. Germline V gives CDR1 SGHVS, CDR2 FQNEAQ. The CDR3 protein is CASSLLQGSGELFF. In DNA, the CDR3 is TGTGCCAGCAGCCTCCTACAGGGATCCGGGGAGCTGTTTTTT.

The gene calls are TRBV5-5 and TRBJ2-7; 9 nucleotides line up with TRBD2. Germline trimming cut 5 bases from V and 4 bases from J; bases unmatched to any gene: 7. Germline values: CDR1 SGHKS, CDR2 YYEKEE (reference sequence). The CDR3 length is 14 residues. CDR3 coding DNA: TGTGCCAGCAGAGATGGGACTAGCAGGTACGAGCAGTACTTC. Translating gives CASRDGTSRYEQYF.